This TCR beta chain was recorded in a study of T cell responses to AZD1222 COVID-19 vaccine. Some clones are missing from TCRdb's copy, which holds only in-frame ones; the method was immunoSEQ multiplex PCR. The sample lists under 100,000 clones, approximately 86% occurring once. This material consisted of peripheral blood, taken on day 0 of AZD1222 vaccination. The sequence was collected from an adult in good health.

This chain's CDR3 is CAISETDRQGLADNEQFF. Here the CDR3 DNA reads TGTGCCATCAGTGAGACGGACAGGCAGGGACTAGCGGACAATGAGCAGTTCTTC. This chain uses TRBV10-3 with TRBJ2-1; 11 bases line up with TRBD2. This CDR3 region has 18 residues. The V gene end was trimmed by 2 bases and the J gene end by 5 bases; junction bases not matched to a gene: 11. Germline lookup yields CDR1 ENHRY and CDR2 SYGVKD.